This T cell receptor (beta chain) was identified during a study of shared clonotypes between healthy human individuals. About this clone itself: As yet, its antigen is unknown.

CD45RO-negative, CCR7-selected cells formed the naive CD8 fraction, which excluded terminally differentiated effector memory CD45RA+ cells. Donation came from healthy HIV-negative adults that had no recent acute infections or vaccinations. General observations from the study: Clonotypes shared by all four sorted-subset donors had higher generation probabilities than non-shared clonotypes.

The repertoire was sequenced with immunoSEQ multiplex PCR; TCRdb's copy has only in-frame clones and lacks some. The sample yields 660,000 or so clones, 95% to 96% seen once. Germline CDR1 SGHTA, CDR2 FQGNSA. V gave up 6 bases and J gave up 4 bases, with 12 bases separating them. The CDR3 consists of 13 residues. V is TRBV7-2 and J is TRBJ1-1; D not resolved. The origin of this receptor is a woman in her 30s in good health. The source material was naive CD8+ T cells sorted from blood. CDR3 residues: CASRQTSPTEAFF. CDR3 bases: TGTGCCAGCAGACAAACTTCCCCCACTGAAGCTTTCTTT.